A selection of T cell receptor beta chains follows, all from one sample in a study of cytomegalovirus exposure and HLA in healthy donors. The assay was immunoSEQ multiplex PCR, and TCRdb's table has in-frame clones only and misses some. The sample lists about 100,000 clones; around four fifths were seen once. The sequenced material came from PBMCs. The receptor set was obtained from a man younger than 40 in good health and CMV-seronegative. CDR3s include the opening cysteine and the closing phenylalanine or tryptophan. Each record gives: D gene, J gene, clone size, V gene, CDR3 DNA, CDR3 protein. The D gene is left open where the match is weak. Some rows have no size entry. The others give once, few or many, or a class for an expanded clone.

d_call: .
j_call: TRBJ2-5
clone_size: .
v_call: TRBV5-1
cdr3_nt: TGCGCCAGCAGCCAAGGGGGGGACCAAGAGACCCAGTACTTC
cdr3_aa: CASSQGGDQETQYF

d_call: .
j_call: TRBJ2-2
clone_size: .
v_call: TRBV6-5
cdr3_nt: TGTGCCGCCTCGGGGACTCCTGACGGGGAGCTGTTTTTT
cdr3_aa: CAASGTPDGELFF

d_call: TRBD1
j_call: TRBJ2-1
clone_size: .
v_call: TRBV28
cdr3_nt: TGTGCCAGCAGTCACGGACAGGGGGCGCCCAATGAGCAGTTCTTC
cdr3_aa: CASSHGQGAPNEQFF

d_call: TRBD1
j_call: TRBJ2-3
clone_size: .
v_call: TRBV5-1
cdr3_nt: TGCGCCAGCAGCCCACCGAGCCAGGGGGCAACAGATACGCAGTATTTT
cdr3_aa: CASSPPSQGATDTQYF

d_call: .
j_call: TRBJ2-1
clone_size: .
v_call: TRBV5-1
cdr3_nt: TGCGCCAGCAGCCCCAGACTAGGAGGGGCGGAAAATGAGCAGTTCTTC
cdr3_aa: CASSPRLGGAENEQFF

d_call: TRBD1
j_call: TRBJ2-7
clone_size: .
v_call: TRBV5-1
cdr3_nt: TGCGCCAGCAGCACGGACAGGAATGCCGAGCAGTACTTC
cdr3_aa: CASSTDRNAEQYF

d_call: TRBD1
j_call: TRBJ1-4
clone_size: .
v_call: TRBV9
cdr3_nt: TGTGCCAGCAGCGGACTGGGACAGGGAGGTGAAAAACTGTTTTTT
cdr3_aa: CASSGLGQGGEKLFF

d_call: .
j_call: TRBJ1-1
clone_size: .
v_call: TRBV5-4
cdr3_nt: TGTGCCAGCAGCTTATCGACACCTACCCTGAACACTGAAGCTTTCTTT
cdr3_aa: CASSLSTPTLNTEAFF

d_call: .
j_call: TRBJ1-1
clone_size: few
v_call: TRBV10-3
cdr3_nt: TGTGCCATCAGTGAGTCGATCCGGGTCACTGAAGCTTTCTTT
cdr3_aa: CAISESIRVTEAFF

d_call: .
j_call: TRBJ1-4
clone_size: .
v_call: TRBV11-2
cdr3_nt: TGTGCCAGCAGCTTAGATCTAGGTAGGGAGGACGAAAAACTGTTTTTT
cdr3_aa: CASSLDLGREDEKLFF

d_call: .
j_call: TRBJ2-7
clone_size: .
v_call: TRBV19
cdr3_nt: TGTGCCAGTAGTATAGCAAGGGACACCACCTACGAGCAGTACTTC
cdr3_aa: CASSIARDTTYEQYF

d_call: .
j_call: TRBJ2-7
clone_size: .
v_call: TRBV15
cdr3_nt: TGTGCCACCAGCAGAGAGACGGGGTACTACGAGCAGTACTTC
cdr3_aa: CATSRETGYYEQYF

d_call: TRBD2
j_call: TRBJ2-1
clone_size: few
v_call: TRBV15
cdr3_nt: TGTGCCACCAGTCCCGGGACTAGCGATTACAATGAGCAGTTCTTC
cdr3_aa: CATSPGTSDYNEQFF

d_call: .
j_call: TRBJ1-2
clone_size: .
v_call: TRBV7-2
cdr3_nt: TGTGCCAGCAGCTTGGGGGTGGGGGGACGCGGCTACACCTTC
cdr3_aa: CASSLGVGGRGYTF

d_call: .
j_call: TRBJ1-1
clone_size: .
v_call: TRBV7-9
cdr3_nt: TGTGCCAGCACTCCGGACAGTACTGAAGCTTTCTTT
cdr3_aa: CASTPDSTEAFF

d_call: .
j_call: TRBJ2-1
clone_size: .
v_call: TRBV6-4
cdr3_nt: TGTGCCAGCAGTGACTCGTGGAGGGGTGAGCAGTTCTTC
cdr3_aa: CASSDSWRGEQFF

d_call: .
j_call: TRBJ1-1
clone_size: .
v_call: TRBV19
cdr3_nt: TGTGCCAGTAGTACGGGGACTTCGAACACTGAAGCTTTCTTT
cdr3_aa: CASSTGTSNTEAFF

d_call: .
j_call: TRBJ1-1
clone_size: .
v_call: TRBV25-1
cdr3_nt: TGTGCCAGCAGTGGAAGACGTAAGGGGGACACTGAAGCTTTCTTT
cdr3_aa: CASSGRRKGDTEAFF

d_call: .
j_call: TRBJ1-1
clone_size: .
v_call: TRBV6-1
cdr3_nt: TGTGCCAGCAGTGAAATTTTGGGGGCGTCCACTGAAGCTTTCTTT
cdr3_aa: CASSEILGASTEAFF

d_call: .
j_call: TRBJ1-3
clone_size: once
v_call: TRBV28
cdr3_nt: TGTGCCAGCAGTCCCAGGCCAGTCGGAAACACCATATATTTT
cdr3_aa: CASSPRPVGNTIYF

d_call: .
j_call: TRBJ1-4
clone_size: .
v_call: TRBV6-5
cdr3_nt: TGTGCCAGCAGTTACTCACTTATAGGGAGGGAAGAAAAACTGTTTTTT
cdr3_aa: CASSYSLIGREEKLFF

d_call: .
j_call: TRBJ2-1
clone_size: .
v_call: TRBV19
cdr3_nt: TGTGCCAGTAGGGCGGGACGGAGCTACAATGAGCAGTTCTTC
cdr3_aa: CASRAGRSYNEQFF

d_call: .
j_call: TRBJ1-1
clone_size: .
v_call: TRBV16
cdr3_nt: TGTGCCAGCAGCCAACTTGGGGGGTGGGCTGAAGCTTTCTTT
cdr3_aa: CASSQLGGWAEAFF

d_call: TRBD2
j_call: TRBJ2-4
clone_size: few
v_call: TRBV2
cdr3_nt: TGTGCCAGCAGTGGGACTAGCGGAGGGGGGGGCATTCAGTACTTC
cdr3_aa: CASSGTSGGGGIQYF

d_call: TRBD1
j_call: TRBJ1-5
clone_size: .
v_call: TRBV5-5
cdr3_nt: TGTGCCAGCAGCTTCGGGACAGGGGGCAATCAGCCCCAGCATTTT
cdr3_aa: CASSFGTGGNQPQHF

d_call: .
j_call: TRBJ2-2
clone_size: .
v_call: TRBV27
cdr3_nt: TGTGCCAGCAGTCGGTACGAGAGCGGGGAGCTGTTTTTT
cdr3_aa: CASSRYESGELFF

d_call: TRBD1
j_call: TRBJ1-1
clone_size: .
v_call: TRBV2
cdr3_nt: TGTGCCAGCAGGAGGGACAGACTCCCGAACACTGAAGCTTTCTTT
cdr3_aa: CASRRDRLPNTEAFF

d_call: .
j_call: TRBJ1-1
clone_size: .
v_call: TRBV5-4
cdr3_nt: TGTGCCAGCAGTATACAGGGGAACACTGAAGCTTTCTTT
cdr3_aa: CASSIQGNTEAFF

d_call: .
j_call: TRBJ1-4
clone_size: .
v_call: TRBV15
cdr3_nt: TGTGCCACCAGCAAAGGGGGTCCAGGGACCGCGACTAATGAAAAACTGTTTTTT
cdr3_aa: CATSKGGPGTATNEKLFF

d_call: TRBD2
j_call: TRBJ2-3
clone_size: .
v_call: TRBV10-3
cdr3_nt: TGTGCCATCAGTGCCGGGGGGGCCAGATCAGATACGCAGTATTTT
cdr3_aa: CAISAGGARSDTQYF

d_call: .
j_call: TRBJ2-5
clone_size: .
v_call: TRBV6-1
cdr3_nt: TGTGCCAGCAGTGTCAGGGGCCAAGAGACCCAGTACTTC
cdr3_aa: CASSVRGQETQYF

d_call: TRBD1
j_call: TRBJ2-6
clone_size: .
v_call: TRBV28
cdr3_nt: TGTGCCAGCAGCCCCGGGACAGCCTCTGGGGCCAACGTCCTGACTTTC
cdr3_aa: CASSPGTASGANVLTF

d_call: TRBD1
j_call: TRBJ1-4
clone_size: .
v_call: TRBV30
cdr3_nt: TGTGCCTGGAGTGGACGACAGGGGCCCGCTGAAAAACTGTTTTTT
cdr3_aa: CAWSGRQGPAEKLFF

d_call: .
j_call: TRBJ2-3
clone_size: .
v_call: TRBV2
cdr3_nt: TGTGCCAACCCCCTAGGGGGGGGGAGGGCAGATACGCAGTATTTT
cdr3_aa: CANPLGGGRADTQYF

d_call: .
j_call: TRBJ2-3
clone_size: .
v_call: TRBV30
cdr3_nt: TGTGCCTGGAGTTCCGCTAGCGGCACAGATACGCAGTATTTT
cdr3_aa: CAWSSASGTDTQYF

d_call: .
j_call: TRBJ1-1
clone_size: .
v_call: TRBV9
cdr3_nt: TGTGCCAGCAGCGTAGAAGGGGGTTGGAACACTGAAGCTTTCTTT
cdr3_aa: CASSVEGGWNTEAFF

d_call: .
j_call: TRBJ1-1
clone_size: .
v_call: TRBV28
cdr3_nt: TGTGCCAGCAGTTCCTACGTGCGGGGTGAAGCTTTCTTT
cdr3_aa: CASSSYVRGEAFF

d_call: TRBD1
j_call: TRBJ1-6
clone_size: .
v_call: TRBV27
cdr3_nt: TGTGCCAGCAGGGTAGGGACAGAGAGCTCCTATAATTCACCCCTCCACTTT
cdr3_aa: CASRVGTESSYNSPLHF

d_call: .
j_call: TRBJ2-1
clone_size: .
v_call: TRBV6-5
cdr3_nt: TGTGCCAGCGGCGGGGCCAGCAATGAGCAGTTCTTC
cdr3_aa: CASGGASNEQFF

d_call: TRBD1
j_call: TRBJ2-7
clone_size: few
v_call: TRBV5-4
cdr3_nt: TGTGCCAGCAGCTTGGGGGGACAGGGGTGGGAGCAGTACTTC
cdr3_aa: CASSLGGQGWEQYF

d_call: .
j_call: TRBJ1-1
clone_size: few
v_call: TRBV18
cdr3_nt: TGTGCCAGCTCCCGTCACATGAACACTGAAGCTTTCTTT
cdr3_aa: CASSRHMNTEAFF

d_call: .
j_call: TRBJ2-7
clone_size: .
v_call: TRBV7-9
cdr3_nt: TGTGCCAGCAGCTTTGAGGACAATCTACTCTACGAGCAGTACTTC
cdr3_aa: CASSFEDNLLYEQYF

d_call: TRBD1
j_call: TRBJ2-1
clone_size: .
v_call: TRBV4-3
cdr3_nt: TGCGCCAGCAGCCAATACAGGGGCAATGAGCAGTTCTTC
cdr3_aa: CASSQYRGNEQFF

d_call: .
j_call: TRBJ1-5
clone_size: .
v_call: TRBV7-9
cdr3_nt: TGTGCCAGCAGCTCGACAGGTATTGGTCAGCCCCAGCATTTT
cdr3_aa: CASSSTGIGQPQHF

d_call: .
j_call: TRBJ1-4
clone_size: .
v_call: TRBV28
cdr3_nt: TGTGCCAGCAGTGGAAGCCTAGCAACTAATGAAAAACTGTTTTTT
cdr3_aa: CASSGSLATNEKLFF

d_call: TRBD2
j_call: TRBJ2-5
clone_size: .
v_call: TRBV11-2
cdr3_nt: TGTGCCAGCAGCCAGGGACTAGCGGGGGCGCTTGTGAAGACCCAGTACTTC
cdr3_aa: CASSQGLAGALVKTQYF

d_call: TRBD1
j_call: TRBJ1-5
clone_size: .
v_call: TRBV28
cdr3_nt: TGTGCCCTCAGCCAGGGGGGCTTGGATCAGCCCCAGCATTTT
cdr3_aa: CALSQGGLDQPQHF

d_call: .
j_call: TRBJ2-5
clone_size: few
v_call: TRBV7-2
cdr3_nt: TGTGCCAGCAGCCCTTTTGGGGGGGCTGGGGAGACCCAGTACTTC
cdr3_aa: CASSPFGGAGETQYF

d_call: TRBD1
j_call: TRBJ1-2
clone_size: .
v_call: TRBV4-3
cdr3_nt: TGCGCCAGCAGCCAAGATACAGGGGGCGTCTCCAGCTACACCTTC
cdr3_aa: CASSQDTGGVSSYTF

d_call: .
j_call: TRBJ1-5
clone_size: .
v_call: TRBV7-6
cdr3_nt: TGTGCCAGCAGCTTGAGTGGTTTTCAGCCCCAGCATTTT
cdr3_aa: CASSLSGFQPQHF

d_call: .
j_call: TRBJ2-1
clone_size: .
v_call: TRBV5-8
cdr3_nt: TGTGCCAGCAGCTTCGGACTCTACAATGAGCAGTTCTTC
cdr3_aa: CASSFGLYNEQFF

d_call: TRBD2
j_call: TRBJ2-1
clone_size: once
v_call: TRBV4-2
cdr3_nt: TGTGCCAGCAGCCAAGATACCCCGACTAGCGGGGGGGATAGGAGTTACAATGAGCAGTTCTTC
cdr3_aa: CASSQDTPTSGGDRSYNEQFF

d_call: .
j_call: TRBJ2-3
clone_size: once
v_call: TRBV28
cdr3_nt: TGTGCCAGCAGTTTACAGAAGGGAGGCACAGATACGCAGTATTTT
cdr3_aa: CASSLQKGGTDTQYF

d_call: TRBD1
j_call: TRBJ2-3
clone_size: .
v_call: TRBV5-1
cdr3_nt: TGCGCCAGCAGCTCGGCAGGGACAGGGACAGATACGCAGTATTTT
cdr3_aa: CASSSAGTGTDTQYF

d_call: .
j_call: TRBJ2-1
clone_size: .
v_call: TRBV7-2
cdr3_nt: TGTGCCAGCAGACGGACTCAACCGGAGGCTGAGCAGTTCTTC
cdr3_aa: CASRRTQPEAEQFF

d_call: TRBD2
j_call: TRBJ2-7
clone_size: .
v_call: TRBV10-2
cdr3_nt: TGCGCCAGCAGTGCCCTCGGGGGGGAGCAGTACTTC
cdr3_aa: CASSALGGEQYF

d_call: TRBD2
j_call: TRBJ2-3
clone_size: .
v_call: TRBV7-8
cdr3_nt: TGTGCCAGCAGCACACTAGCGGGCCTTAGCACAGATACGCAGTATTTT
cdr3_aa: CASSTLAGLSTDTQYF

d_call: .
j_call: TRBJ2-3
clone_size: .
v_call: TRBV6-1
cdr3_nt: TGTGCCAACTCCTTCGCTAGCACAGATACGCAGTATTTT
cdr3_aa: CANSFASTDTQYF

d_call: .
j_call: TRBJ2-3
clone_size: .
v_call: TRBV7-6
cdr3_nt: TGTGCCAGCAGCGACGACGAGGGGGGGACAGATACGCAGTATTTT
cdr3_aa: CASSDDEGGTDTQYF

d_call: .
j_call: TRBJ1-5
clone_size: .
v_call: TRBV6-1
cdr3_nt: TGTGCCAGCATCCCAGGGGAGTATAGCAATCAGCCCCAGCATTTT
cdr3_aa: CASIPGEYSNQPQHF